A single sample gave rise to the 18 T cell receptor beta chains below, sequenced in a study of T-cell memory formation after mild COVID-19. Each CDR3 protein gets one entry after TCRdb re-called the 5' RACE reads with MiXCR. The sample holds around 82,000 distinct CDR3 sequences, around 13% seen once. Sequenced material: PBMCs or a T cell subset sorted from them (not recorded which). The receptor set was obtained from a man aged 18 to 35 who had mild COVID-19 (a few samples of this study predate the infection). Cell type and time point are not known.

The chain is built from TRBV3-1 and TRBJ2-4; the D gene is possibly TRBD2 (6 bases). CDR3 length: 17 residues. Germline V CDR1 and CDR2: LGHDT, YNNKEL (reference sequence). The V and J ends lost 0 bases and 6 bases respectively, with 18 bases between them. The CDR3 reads CASSQESYRVGGNIQYF. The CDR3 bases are TGTGCCAGCAGCCAAGAGAGTTACCGGGTGGGAGGAAACATTCAGTACTTC.

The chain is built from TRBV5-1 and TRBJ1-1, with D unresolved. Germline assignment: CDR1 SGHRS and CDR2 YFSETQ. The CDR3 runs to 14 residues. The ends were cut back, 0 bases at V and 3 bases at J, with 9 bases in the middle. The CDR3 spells CASSLEGRDTEAFF. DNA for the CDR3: TGCGCCAGCAGCTTGGAAGGGAGGGACACTGAAGCTTTCTTT.

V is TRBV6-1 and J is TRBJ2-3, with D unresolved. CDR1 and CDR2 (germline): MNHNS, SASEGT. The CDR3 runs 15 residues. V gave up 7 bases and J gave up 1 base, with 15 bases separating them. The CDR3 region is CASTAGHPGTDTQYF. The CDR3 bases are TGTGCCAGCACCGCCGGGCACCCGGGCACAGATACGCAGTATTTT.

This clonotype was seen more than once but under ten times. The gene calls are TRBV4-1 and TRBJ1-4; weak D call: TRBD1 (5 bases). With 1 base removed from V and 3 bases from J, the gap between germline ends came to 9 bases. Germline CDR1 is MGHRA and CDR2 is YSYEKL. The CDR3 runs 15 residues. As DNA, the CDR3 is TGCGCCAGCAGCCAAGGAGGGGCGGCTAATGAAAAACTGTTTTTT. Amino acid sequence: CASSQGGAANEKLFF.

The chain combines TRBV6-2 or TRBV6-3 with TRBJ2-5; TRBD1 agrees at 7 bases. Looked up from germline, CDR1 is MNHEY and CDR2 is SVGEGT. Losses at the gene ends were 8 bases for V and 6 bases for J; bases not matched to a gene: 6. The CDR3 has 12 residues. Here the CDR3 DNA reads TGTGCCAGCGATACACAGGGGAAGACCCAGTACTTC. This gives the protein CASDTQGKTQYF.

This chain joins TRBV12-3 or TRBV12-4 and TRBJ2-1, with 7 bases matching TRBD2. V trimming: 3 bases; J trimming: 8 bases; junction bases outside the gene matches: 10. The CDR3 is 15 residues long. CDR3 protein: CASSFLGGRNHEQFF. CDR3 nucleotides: TGTGCCAGCAGTTTTTTGGGGGGGAGGAACCATGAGCAGTTCTTC.

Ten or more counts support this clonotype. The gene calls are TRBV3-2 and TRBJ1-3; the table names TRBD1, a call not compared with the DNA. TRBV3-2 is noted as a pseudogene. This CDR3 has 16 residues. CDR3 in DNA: TGTGCCAGCAGCCAAGAGGGTAGGGGCGCCGAAAACACCATATATTTT. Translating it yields CASSQEGRGAENTIYF.

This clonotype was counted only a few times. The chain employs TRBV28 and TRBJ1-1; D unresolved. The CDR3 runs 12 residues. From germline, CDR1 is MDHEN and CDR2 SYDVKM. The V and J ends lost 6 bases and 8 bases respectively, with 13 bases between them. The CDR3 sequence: CASRTSRVEAFF. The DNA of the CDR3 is TGTGCCAGCAGGACCTCACGGGTAGAAGCTTTCTTT.

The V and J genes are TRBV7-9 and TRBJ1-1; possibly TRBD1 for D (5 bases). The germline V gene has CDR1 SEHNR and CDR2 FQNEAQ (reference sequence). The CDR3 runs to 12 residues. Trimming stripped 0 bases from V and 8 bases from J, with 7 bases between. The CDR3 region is CASSLAPGEAFF. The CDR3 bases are TGTGCCAGCAGCTTAGCGCCAGGGGAAGCTTTCTTT.

In DNA form, the CDR3 reads TGTGCCAGCAGCTTGACGGACAGGGGGGTATATGGCTACACCTTC. This encodes CASSLTDRGVYGYTF. This sequence joins TRBV5-4 and TRBJ1-2; 10 bases align to TRBD1. This CDR3 has 15 amino acids. Trimming took 1 base from V and 5 from J; bases not matched to a gene: 5. Germline CDR1 SGHNT, CDR2 YYREEE (reference sequence).

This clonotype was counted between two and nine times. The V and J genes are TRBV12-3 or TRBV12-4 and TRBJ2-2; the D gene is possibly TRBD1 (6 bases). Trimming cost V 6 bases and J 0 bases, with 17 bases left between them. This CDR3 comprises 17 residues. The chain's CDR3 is CASSTSAGTTNTGELFF. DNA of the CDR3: TGTGCCAGCAGCACCTCGGCCGGGACAACGAACACCGGGGAGCTGTTTTTT.

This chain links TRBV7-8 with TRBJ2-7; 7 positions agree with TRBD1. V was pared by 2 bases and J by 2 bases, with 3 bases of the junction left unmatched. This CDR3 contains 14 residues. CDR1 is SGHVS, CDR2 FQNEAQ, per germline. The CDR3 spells CASSLQGVTYEQYF. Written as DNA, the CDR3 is TGTGCCAGCAGCTTACAGGGGGTTACCTACGAGCAGTACTTC. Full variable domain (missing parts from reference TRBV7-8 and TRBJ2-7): GAGVSQSPRYKVAKRGQDVALRCDPISGHVSLFWYQQALGQGPEFLTYFQNEAQLDKSGLPSDRFFAERPEGSVSTLKIQRTQQEDSAVYLCASSLQGVTYEQYFGPGTRLTVT.

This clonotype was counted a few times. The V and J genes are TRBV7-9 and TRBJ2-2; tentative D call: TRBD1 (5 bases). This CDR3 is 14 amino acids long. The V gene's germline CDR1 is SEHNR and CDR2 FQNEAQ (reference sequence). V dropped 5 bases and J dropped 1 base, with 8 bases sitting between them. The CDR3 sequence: CASSQGVNTGELFF. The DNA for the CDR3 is TGTGCCAGCAGCCAAGGGGTGAACACCGGGGAGCTGTTTTTT.

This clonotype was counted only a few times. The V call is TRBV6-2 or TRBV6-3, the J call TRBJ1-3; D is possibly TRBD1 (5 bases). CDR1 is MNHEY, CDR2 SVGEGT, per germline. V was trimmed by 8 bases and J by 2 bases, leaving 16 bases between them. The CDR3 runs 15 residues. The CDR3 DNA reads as TGTGCCAGCGGGATCCAGGGAAGGCCTGGAAACACCATATATTTT. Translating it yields CASGIQGRPGNTIYF.

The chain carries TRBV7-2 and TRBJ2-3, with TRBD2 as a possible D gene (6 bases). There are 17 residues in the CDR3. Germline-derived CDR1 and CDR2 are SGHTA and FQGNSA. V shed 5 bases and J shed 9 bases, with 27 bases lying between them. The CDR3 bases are TGTGCCAGCAGCCTCGGGCCTTATCCCCGCCGGGAGTCAACGCAGTATTTT. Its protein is CASSLGPYPRRESTQYF.

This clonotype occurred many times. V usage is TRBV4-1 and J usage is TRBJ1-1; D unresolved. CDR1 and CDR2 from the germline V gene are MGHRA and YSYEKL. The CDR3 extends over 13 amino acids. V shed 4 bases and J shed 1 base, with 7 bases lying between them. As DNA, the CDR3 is TGCGCCAGCAGCCTGCGGCGGAACACTGAAGCTTTCTTT. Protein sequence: CASSLRRNTEAFF.

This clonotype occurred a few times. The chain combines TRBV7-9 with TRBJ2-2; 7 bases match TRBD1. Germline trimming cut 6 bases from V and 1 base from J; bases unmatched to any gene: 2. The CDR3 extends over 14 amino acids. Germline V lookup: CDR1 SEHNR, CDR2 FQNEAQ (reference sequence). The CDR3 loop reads CASRRTGNTGELFF. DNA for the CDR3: TGTGCCAGCAGGCGGACAGGGAACACCGGGGAGCTGTTTTTT.

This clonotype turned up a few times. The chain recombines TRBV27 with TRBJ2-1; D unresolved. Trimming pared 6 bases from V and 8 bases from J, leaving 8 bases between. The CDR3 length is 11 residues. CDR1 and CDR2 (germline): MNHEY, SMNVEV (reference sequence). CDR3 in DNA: TGTGCCAGCAGGGTCTGGGATGAGCAGTTCTTC. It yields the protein CASRVWDEQFF.